This section outlines one T cell receptor (beta chain) sequence together with its context. This clone was recorded only once. Its specific antigen is unknown. There are no base qualities to consult, and no much larger clone falls within one base. The CDR3 contains 14 residues, cysteine and phenylalanine counted. Only CDR3 DNA is held: 42 bases, read in frame from base 1. V is trimmed back by 2 bases and J by 9 bases, and the junction contains 4 bases that no gene match accounts for. The germline V gene (reference sequence) provides CDR1 SEHNR and CDR2 FQNEAQ. The source of the sample is a study of T cells after somatic rescue of genetic block (dated by TCRdb to 2020 to 2021). General notes on the study: What the study looked at was long-term robustness, specifically in a T-cell system that came about through somatic rescue of a genetic block in T-cell development.

Libraries were constructed by the immunoSEQ multiplex PCR assay. Held by TCRdb, this immuneACCESS table contains in-frame sequences only and omits some clones. Under half of the omission traces to an unresolved V gene where checked; the cause of the rest is unknown. The sample has about 88,000 clones on record, 75% to 90% of them singletons. Around 1.5% of the sample goes to the ten largest clones. The sequence was collected from a woman between 18 and 30 years old. The rearranged segments are TRBV7-9 and TRBJ2-1, and TRBD2 matches 10 of the central bases. Sequencing was carried out using peripheral blood mononuclear cells (PBMCs). The sequence in DNA is TGTGCCAGCAGCTTACTAGCGGGGGTGGGTGAGCAGTTCTTC. This translates into CASSLLAGVGEQFF.